This entry lists 21 T cell receptor beta chains sequenced from one sample in a study of blood T cell repertoires in COVID-19. Method: immunoSEQ multiplex PCR; TCRdb's copy keeps in-frame clones and lacks some. The sample lists more than 400,000 clones; roughly 87% were seen once. Sequenced: PBMCs or T cells enriched from blood (not recorded which). The receptors were gathered from a woman aged 18-29 years who had recovered from COVID-19.

The chain recombines TRBV7-2 with TRBJ1-5, with TRBD1 matching over 10 bases. V shed 5 bases and J 6 bases; nucleotides not matched to a gene: 4. Germline values: CDR1 SGHTA, CDR2 FQGNSA. This CDR3 comprises 14 residues. CDR3 amino acids: CASSPDRGSQPQHF. The CDR3 bases are TGTGCCAGCAGCCCGGACAGGGGGAGTCAGCCCCAGCATTTT.

The chain recombines TRBV7-2 with TRBJ2-7, with TRBD1 matching 12 bases. There are 15 residues in the CDR3. CDR1 and CDR2 from the germline V gene are SGHTA and FQGNSA. With 5 bases clipped from V and 13 bases from J, the junction kept 15 bases outside the gene matches. CDR3 region: CASSRSGTGGVTVYF. For the CDR3, the DNA is TGTGCCAGCAGCCGCTCCGGGACAGGGGGCGTCACAGTTTACTTC.

The chain carries TRBV19 and TRBJ1-2; D possibly corresponds to TRBD1 (5 bases). Trimming took 5 bases from V and 4 from J, leaving 14 bases between them. This CDR3 is built from 14 residues. CDR1 is LNHDA, CDR2 SQIVND, per germline (reference sequence). CDR3 coding DNA: TGTGCCAGTAGTCCCGACCGACAGTTCTATGGCTACACCTTC. It encodes CASSPDRQFYGYTF. Full variable domain (rest looked up from reference TRBV19 and TRBJ1-2): DGGITQSPKYLFRKEGQNVTLSCEQNLNHDAMYWYRQDPGQGLRLIYYSQIVNDFQKGDIAEGYSVSREKKESFPLTVTSAQKNPTAFYLCASSPDRQFYGYTFGSGTRLTVV.

On this clone itself: This sample includes further DNA sequences coding for the same CDR3. The V and J genes are TRBV6-5 and TRBJ1-6; a weak D match, TRBD1 (6 bases). Trimming stripped 7 bases from V and 5 bases from J, with 9 bases between. Germline V gene data show CDR1 as MNHEY and CDR2 as SVGAGI. The CDR3 contains 13 residues. CDR3 nucleotide sequence: TGTGCCAGCAACAGGGAAGATAATTCACCCCTCCACTTT. It translates to CASNREDNSPLHF.

The J gene is TRBJ2-5, the V gene TRBV7-2; 7 nucleotides match TRBD2. The CDR3 is made up of 14 amino acids. V lost 5 bases to trimming and J lost 3 bases; unmatched junction nucleotides: 6. Germline V gives CDR1 SGHTA, CDR2 FQGNSA. Here the CDR3 reads CASSLRGLEETQYF. DNA of the CDR3: TGTGCCAGCAGCCTACGCGGACTAGAAGAGACCCAGTACTTC.

This clone was seen more than once but under ten times. This chain joins TRBV6-4 and TRBJ1-6; weak D call: TRBD1 (5 bases). The ends were cut back, 0 bases at V and 7 bases at J, with 7 bases in the middle. Germline loops: CDR1 MRHNA, CDR2 SNTAGT. This CDR3 comprises 14 residues. The CDR3 is CASSDSKGNSPLHF. For the CDR3, the DNA is TGTGCCAGCAGTGACTCCAAGGGGAATTCACCCCTCCACTTT.

The gene calls are TRBV29-1 and TRBJ1-6; D is possibly TRBD1 (6 bases). The CDR3 contains 13 residues. Trimming stripped 6 bases from V and 6 bases from J, with 12 bases between. Germline CDR1 SQVTM, CDR2 ANQGSEA. The CDR3 DNA is TGCAGCGTGGCCCGGGACACTAATTCACCCCTCCACTTT. Protein sequence: CSVARDTNSPLHF.

The chain links TRBV6-1 to TRBJ1-4; TRBD1 aligns across 7 bases. The CDR3 is 15 amino acids. Germline V CDR1 and CDR2: MNHNS, SASEGT. The trim removed 3 bases at V and 4 bases at J, leaving 5 bases unmatched. The CDR3 DNA follows: TGTGCCAGCAGTGATAGGGGGCGTTTTAATGAAAAACTGTTTTTT. It is translated as CASSDRGRFNEKLFF.

This clone is a singleton in its sample. V usage is TRBV28 and J usage is TRBJ1-2; D might be TRBD1 (6 bases). V gave up 5 bases and J gave up 8 bases, with 24 bases separating them. Germline V gene lookup returns CDR1 MDHEN and CDR2 SYDVKM. CDR3 size: 16 residues. CDR3 nucleotide sequence: TGTGCCAGCAGTCCCTCCTTACAGGGCTATCGAGAGGGCTACACCTTC. It codes for CASSPSLQGYREGYTF.

In this sample, this clone turned up once. This chain connects TRBV28 to TRBJ2-5; TRBD2 might be the D (5 bases). CDR3 length: 14 amino acids. Trimming removed 7 bases from V and 1 base from J, with 13 bases in between. Germline-derived CDR1 and CDR2 are MDHEN and SYDVKM. CDR3 sequence: CASTLPGVQETQYF. The CDR3 DNA is TGTGCCAGCACTCTGCCCGGGGTCCAAGAGACCCAGTACTTC. Full variable domain (missing parts from reference TRBV28 and TRBJ2-5): DVKVTQSSRYLVKRTGEKVFLECVQDMDHENMFWYRQDPGLGLRLIYFSYDVKMKEKGDIPEGYSVSREKKERFSLILESASTNQTSMYLCASTLPGVQETQYFGPGTRLLVL.

This chain connects TRBV4-1 to TRBJ2-1, with D perhaps matching TRBD1 (6 bases). Trimming removed 4 bases from V and 9 bases from J, with 19 bases in between. CDR1 is MGHRA, CDR2 YSYEKL, per germline. This CDR3 is built from 15 residues. In DNA form, the CDR3 reads TGCGCCAGCAGCCCAAGGGGGTCAGGGACCGCTGAGCAGTTCTTC. Protein: CASSPRGSGTAEQFF.

The V and J genes are TRBV4-2 and TRBJ1-1; maybe TRBD1 (5 bases). The CDR3 length is 14 residues. Between the trimmed V and J ends, which lost 0 bases and 5 bases, there was a span of 10 bases. Germline V gene data show CDR1 as LGHNA and CDR2 as YNFKEQ. The CDR3 nucleotides read TGTGCCAGCAGCCAAGAATCGGGGGATACTGAAGCTTTCTTT. This translates into CASSQESGDTEAFF.

The chain combines TRBV12-3 or TRBV12-4 with TRBJ1-1; D uncertain. V shed 7 bases and J shed 4 bases, with 13 bases lying between them. This CDR3 has 13 residues. CDR3 sequence reads: CASNPTAGTEAFF. DNA for the CDR3: TGTGCCAGCAATCCGACTGCCGGCACTGAAGCTTTCTTT.

A note on this clone: Different DNA sequences within this sample yield the same CDR3. This chain uses TRBV12-3 or TRBV12-4 with TRBJ2-5, with no clear D. The V gene lost 6 bases and the J gene lost 2 bases, with 4 bases spanning the gap. The CDR3 consists of 11 residues. CDR3 amino acids: CASSLQETQYF. Here the CDR3 DNA reads TGTGCCAGCAGCCTTCAAGAGACCCAGTACTTC.

CDR3 sequence: CASSLESYGTGESGANVLTF. DNA of the CDR3: TGTGCCAGCAGTTTAGAGTCGTATGGGACAGGGGAGTCTGGGGCCAACGTCCTGACTTTC. The chain employs TRBV27 and TRBJ2-6; 10 bases are shared with TRBD1. With 2 bases clipped from V and 1 base from J, the junction kept 11 bases outside the gene matches. This CDR3 is 20 amino acids long. Germline V lookup: CDR1 MNHEY, CDR2 SMNVEV (reference sequence).

The V call is TRBV30, the J call TRBJ2-1, with 9 bases aligning to TRBD2. The CDR3 spans 14 residues. The germline V gene has CDR1 GTSNPN and CDR2 SVGIG (reference sequence). V was pared by 2 bases and J by 6 bases, with 5 bases of the junction left unmatched. This CDR3 reads CAWSRLADFNEQFF. CDR3 coding DNA: TGTGCCTGGAGTCGACTAGCGGACTTCAATGAGCAGTTCTTC.

The J gene is TRBJ1-4, the V gene TRBV7-9; 8 nucleotides match TRBD1. V shed 1 base and J 8 bases; nucleotides not matched to a gene: 9. This CDR3 is 16 amino acids long. Germline V CDR1 and CDR2: SEHNR, FQNEAQ (reference sequence). The CDR3 bases are TGTGCCAGCAGCTTAGGGAGAAGGACAGGGCACGAAAAACTGTTTTTT. This translates into CASSLGRRTGHEKLFF.

Worth noting for this clone: Sequence at one end of the junction differs from germline and may be a read error. The V and J genes are TRBV19 and TRBJ2-3; weak D call: TRBD1 (6 bases). In germline, CDR1 is LNHDA, CDR2 SQIVND (reference sequence). This CDR3 has 14 amino acids. CDR3 bases: TGTGCCATTAGTGAGGGGGAGCCCCAGGGGACGCAGTATTTT. Residues: CAISEGEPQGTQYF.

This chain links TRBV2 with TRBJ2-3; TRBD2 agrees at 10 bases. Losses at the gene ends were 7 bases for V and 11 bases for J; bases not matched to a gene: 3. This CDR3 has 11 amino acids. Germline lookup yields CDR1 SNHLY and CDR2 FYNNEI. Here the CDR3 DNA reads TGTGCCAGCAAATTAGCGGGGGGGCAGTATTTT. Its translation: CASKLAGGQYF.

The genes are TRBV5-4 and TRBJ2-3, with 7 bases that match TRBD2. Germline CDR1 reads SGHNT; CDR2 reads YYREEE (reference sequence). V gave up 1 base and J gave up 2 bases; unmatched junction bases: 4. There are 15 residues in the CDR3. CDR3 in DNA: TGTGCCAGCAGCTTGTTTAGCGGGTTCACAGATACGCAGTATTTT. Protein sequence: CASSLFSGFTDTQYF.

The V call is TRBV4-2, the J call TRBJ2-1; 14 positions agree with TRBD2. Trimming took 4 bases from V and 6 from J; bases not matched to a gene: 8. CDR1 is LGHNA, CDR2 YNFKEQ, per germline. This CDR3 comprises 17 residues. The CDR3 here is CASSPITGTSGGNEQFF. The CDR3 DNA reads TGTGCCAGCAGCCCGATAACCGGGACTAGCGGGGGCAATGAGCAGTTCTTC.